This T cell receptor (beta chain) came from a study of somatic mutations in cytotoxic T cells in rheumatoid arthritis (dated by TCRdb to 2017 to 2019). Background on the whole study: Some V beta antibody-stained T-cell populations were flow-sorted on a FACSAria II or Sony SH800 at nearly 100% purity, and sorted V beta1+ cells also underwent TCRB sequencing. Whether expanded CD8+ T-cell clones in untreated, newly diagnosed rheumatoid arthritis carry somatic mutations was the study question, and clonality was characterized with TCRB deep sequencing. A total of around 65 rheumatoid arthritis patients and 15 to 25 healthy controls underwent TCRB deep sequencing. Patients and controls did not essentially differ in median age, which was nearly identical between the groups. Overall study results and their limits: In about an eighth of the roughly 65 patients, more than 20% of CD8+ cells belonged to the largest CD8+ clone, while several identical CD8+ TCRB sequences were shared between blood and synovial fluid. CD8+ T-cell clonality in rheumatoid arthritis patients was not significantly different from that in age-matched healthy controls. CD8+ clonality increased with age in patients (Spearman r of about 0.45) but not in healthy controls. The expanded CD8+ clones had unknown antigen targets, and not appearing in virus-specific databases did not rule out that they were virus-specific.

Genomic DNA underwent TCRB CDR3 sequencing using the immunoSEQ assay. The study's own analysis went as follows. When patient CD8+ clones exceeding 1% were checked against published virus-specific TCRB sequences, only a few matched. Nothing other than productive TCRB rearrangements was included in the analyses. Defining a clone by its unique TCRB CDR3 sequence, the study calculated clonality as a productive clonality index derived from Shannon entropy. The template counts of each clone relative to the total templates per sample were used to calculate repertoire overlap between two samples. A correlation with a Spearman r of around 0.6 was found between V-gene usage by flow cytometry and V-gene usage by TCRB sequencing. The immuneACCESS repertoire file appears here via TCRdb, limited to in-frame rearrangements. These files lack a portion of the clones; in checked studies, under half of the deficit traces to unresolved V genes, and the cause of the others is not known. The V and J calls and the clone size are those of that table, but D and trimming were determined from the DNA. Within this sample are 150 to 200 clones, with around 91% of them counted one time only. About 8.8% of the sample goes to the ten largest clones.

A remark on this clone: No cognate antigen has been identified for it. It has no much larger one-base neighbor in the sample; base qualities were not kept.

CD4+ and CD8+ cells were isolated by positive magnetic bead selection on an AutoMACS, and purity was checked by flow cytometry. For two rheumatoid arthritis patients, synovial fluid samples were available alongside paired peripheral blood. Nucleospin Tissue or Tissue XS kits were used to extract DNA from CD4-enriched, CD8-enriched or PBMC samples, and a Qubit 2.0 fluorometer was used for quantification. The material sequenced was CD4+ T cells sorted from synovial fluid. This receptor was obtained from a woman aged 18-29 years with rheumatoid arthritis.

The sequenced DNA: TGTGCCAGCTCACCCCAAGGGGGCGCCGATGGCTACACCTTC. Translation gives CASSPQGGADGYTF. The rearrangement joined TRBV18 to TRBJ1-2; 7 of the junction bases match TRBD1. From the cysteine through the phenylalanine, the CDR3 covers 14 amino acids. Only the CDR3 part of the read is kept: 42 bases, read in frame from the first base. The germline V gene encodes CDR1 KGHSH and CDR2 LQKENI. Clipping removes 3 bases from V and 6 bases from J, with 7 as the unmatched junction base count. The full variable domain, completed from the reference TRBV18 and TRBJ1-2 proteins outside the CDR3, reads NAGVMQNPRHLVRRRGQEARLRCSPMKGHSHVYWYRQLPEEGLKFMVYLQKENIIDESGMPKERFSAEFPKEGPSILRIQQVVRGDSAAYFCASSPQGGADGYTFGSGTRLTVV.